This record concerns one T cell receptor (beta chain) sequence. The data stem from a study of cytomegalovirus exposure and HLA in healthy donors. The donors were part of the validation cohort, which consisted of under 150 subjects and was separate from the first cohort of around 620 subjects. Measured with immunoSEQ multiplex PCR; TCRdb has only the in-frame clones, and not every one. The sample has roughly 260,000 clones, 85% to 90% seen once; the top ten hold 0.37%. The sequence was obtained from a woman aged 18 to 35 in good health and CMV-seronegative. The sample comprised PBMCs.

The CDR3 sequence is CASTMGQKSPLHF. CDR3 DNA: TGTGCCAGCACTATGGGACAGAAATCACCCCTCCACTTT. This sequence joins TRBV6-5 and TRBJ1-6; 7 bases line up with TRBD1. This CDR3 spans 13 amino acids. CDR1 and CDR2 (germline): MNHEY, SVGAGI. With 7 bases clipped from V and 10 bases from J, the junction kept 7 bases outside the gene matches.